This is a list of T cell receptor beta chains from one sample in a study of regulatory T cells in long-lasting Graves disease. TCRdb processed the multiplex PCR reads anew with MiXCR; each CDR3 protein has one entry. The sample has about 450,000 distinct CDR3 sequences, approximately 14% seen once; the top ten hold roughly a sixth. This sample also belongs to another study, concerning T cells in Graves' hyperthyroidism and ophthalmopathy.

The sequencing here drew on peripheral blood mononuclear cells (PBMCs), taken at new diagnosis, from a patient treated with antithyroid drugs. These receptors originate from a woman in her 50s with Graves disease. Both conserved end residues are part of each CDR3.

v_gene	len	j_gene	CDR3aa
TRBV12-3/TRBV12-4	13	TRBJ1-1	CASSFGGVYGAFF
TRBV7-9	14	TRBJ2-2	CAGSGSPNTGELFF
TRBV9	15	TRBJ2-1	CASSVEGRGYNEQFF
TRBV29-1	15	TRBJ2-5	CSVEAGSAGQETQYF
TRBV11-2	12	TRBJ2-1	CASSLLRNEQFF
TRBV14	15	TRBJ1-1	CASRISTGFWTEAFF
TRBV19	15	TRBJ2-5	CASSSGLADTETQYF
TRBV4-1	14	TRBJ2-7	CASGTGRGPDEQYF
TRBV6-1	15	TRBJ2-1	CASNPGTSGRGEQFF
TRBV18	15	TRBJ1-5	CASSPAGNYNQPQHF
TRBV12-3/TRBV12-4	14	TRBJ2-7	CASSFLGQGYEQYF
TRBV28	13	TRBJ2-1	CASKRTGDNEQFF
TRBV4-2	15	TRBJ2-7	CASSHSSALSYEQYF
TRBV27	15	TRBJ2-1	CASSRLAGTYNEQFF
TRBV28	12	TRBJ2-1	CAGSLRGLEQFF
TRBV7-3	15	TRBJ2-1	CASSPTGDSYNEQFF
TRBV10-3	15	TRBJ2-5	CAISESRGGGETQYF
TRBV5-4	14	TRBJ2-7	CASSLATGVYEQYF
TRBV12-3/TRBV12-4	14	TRBJ1-4	CASSSWTANEKLFF
TRBV28	13	TRBJ2-7	CASTPPGWGEQYF
TRBV29-1	15	TRBJ2-2	CSVGGQGARSGELFF
TRBV3-1	14	TRBJ2-4	CASSQEYGNDIQYF
TRBV20-1	15	TRBJ2-1	CSARGTGGTDNEQFF
TRBV2	14	TRBJ2-7	CASSAQVGTYEQYF
TRBV6-2/TRBV6-3	16	TRBJ1-6	CASSYGQGTYNSPLHF
TRBV4-1	14	TRBJ2-3	CASSLDRLTDTQYF
TRBV6-2/TRBV6-3	14	TRBJ1-2	CASSYGTGGYGYTF
TRBV28	15	TRBJ2-7	CASSTHRGGAYEQYF
TRBV6-2/TRBV6-3	12	TRBJ1-2	CASSYKGNGYTF
TRBV2	16	TRBJ1-4	CASSEIDSATNEKLFF
TRBV11-1	16	TRBJ2-3	CASSPTQGHDTDTQYF
TRBV7-9	16	TRBJ2-7	CASSHPPGQGKREQYF
TRBV7-9	14	TRBJ2-5	CASSFTGESETQYF
TRBV7-9	16	TRBJ1-2	CASSLPGTGSHYGYTF
TRBV5-1	14	TRBJ2-2	CASSLADRNGELFF
TRBV2	12	TRBJ1-1	CASIGATAEAFF
TRBV5-1	18	TRBJ2-7	CASSLAGIELQGADEQYF
TRBV7-9	15	TRBJ2-1	CASSPGTGVSDEQFF
TRBV5-1	14	TRBJ2-5	CASSLASGVETQYF
TRBV5-6	13	TRBJ1-1	CASSHEATWLAFF
TRBV11-3	15	TRBJ2-7	CASSLGRTGSYEQYF
TRBV27	16	TRBJ1-5	CASSRDRGYSNQPQHF
TRBV7-2	16	TRBJ2-2	CASSLEGQWNTGELFF
TRBV5-1	13	TRBJ2-5	CASTLAGRETQYF
TRBV30	12	TRBJ2-7	CAWSLPGGRQYF
TRBV3-1	14	TRBJ1-1	CASSPAGVYTEAFF
TRBV6-1	14	TRBJ1-1	CASSTGGMNTEAFF
TRBV19	16	TRBJ2-2	CASSMFLGYYTGELFF
TRBV24-1	14	TRBJ2-1	CATSDLREGHEQFF
TRBV10-1	14	TRBJ2-7	CASSPQREFNEQYF
TRBV24-1	15	TRBJ2-7	CATSDGDLPGYEQYF
TRBV2	16	TRBJ2-7	CASKFSRLAGEYEQYF
TRBV5-5	14	TRBJ1-1	CASSKQTGFTEAFF
TRBV5-1	16	TRBJ2-1	CASSPGTSGRSDEQFF
TRBV28	18	TRBJ2-6	CASYTTHTKGGGANVLTF
TRBV20-1	15	TRBJ1-1	CSAREGPVLNTEAFF